The sequence of this TCR beta chain was determined in a study of blood T cells in healthy people across ages. This CDR3 is 17 amino acids long. Germline CDR1 reads MNHNS; CDR2 reads SASEGT. Of note for this clonotype: A junction end diverges from the germline sequence, so it may reflect a read error.

A second about 7 to 11 cycle PCR used barcoded and J-beta primers. Using its own MiXCR run on the 5' RACE reads, TCRdb lists one record per CDR3 protein. The sample consists of roughly 1,800,000 distinct CDR3 sequences, 40% to 55% of them appearing once. Sequenced: blood. V is TRBV6-1 and J is TRBJ2-6; a possible D gene is TRBD1 (6 bases). The TCR originated in a woman aged 40 to 50 in good health. CDR3: CASSGGLKSSGANVLTF. For the CDR3, the DNA is TGTGCCAGCAGTGGGGGGCTGAAAAGCTCTGGGGCTAACGTCCTGACTTTC.